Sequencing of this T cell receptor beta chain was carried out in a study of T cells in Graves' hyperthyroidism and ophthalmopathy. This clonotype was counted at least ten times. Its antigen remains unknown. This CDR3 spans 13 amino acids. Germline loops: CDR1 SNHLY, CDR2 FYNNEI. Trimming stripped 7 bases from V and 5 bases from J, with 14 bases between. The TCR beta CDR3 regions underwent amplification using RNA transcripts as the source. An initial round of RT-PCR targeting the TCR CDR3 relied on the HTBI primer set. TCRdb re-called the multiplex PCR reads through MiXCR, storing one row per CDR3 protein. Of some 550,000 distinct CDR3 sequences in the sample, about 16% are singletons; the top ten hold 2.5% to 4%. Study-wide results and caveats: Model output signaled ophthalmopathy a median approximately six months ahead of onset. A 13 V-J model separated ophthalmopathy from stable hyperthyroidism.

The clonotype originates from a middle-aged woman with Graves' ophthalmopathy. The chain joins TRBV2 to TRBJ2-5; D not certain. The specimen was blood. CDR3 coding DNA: TGTGCCAGCACCCCCCTGCTTGAGGAGACCCAGTACTTC. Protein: CASTPLLEETQYF.